The subject of this entry is one TCR beta chain. What it recognizes is unknown. These data belong to a study of shared clonotypes between healthy human individuals. Study-wide points: Some clonotypes were shared by all four sorted-subset donors, while others were not shared. The non-shared ones had lower generation probabilities than the shared ones. Represented diversity, genetic and exposure-history alike, was limited by few donors.

CDR1 and CDR2 from the germline V gene are MNHEY and SMNVEV (reference sequence). This CDR3 region has 14 residues. The data were produced by immunoSEQ multiplex PCR, yet TCRdb's version contains in-frame clones alone and is incomplete. This table has 2.3 million or so clones, 93% appearing once. The rearrangement uses TRBV27 and TRBJ2-7, with TRBD2 matching over 7 bases. The sequencing input was naive CD4+ T cells from PBMCs. Indicated subset: CD45RA+ positively selected. The source is a young man in good health. Some clones in this sample may be carry-over from other donors' samples. Here the CDR3 DNA reads TGTCACTCCGCCAATCTAGCGGTCCCCTACGAGCAGTACTTC. It translates to CHSANLAVPYEQYF.